This TCR beta chain derives from a study of identical twins. One entry per CDR3 protein results from TCRdb running MiXCR on the 5' RACE reads. Of about 220,000 distinct CDR3 sequences in the sample, 7.5% were seen once. Germline V gene sequence: CDR1 DFQATT, CDR2 SNEGSKA (reference sequence). The CDR3 sequence is 16 residues long. The sample also formed part of further work on yellow fever vaccine responses in identical twins.

V and J are TRBV20-1 and TRBJ2-7, with D possibly matching TRBD1 (7 bases). Gene TRBJ2-1 matches the end of the DNA better, so the J call may be wrong. The clonotype originates from a woman aged 18-29 years in good health. The sample was CD8+ T cells sorted from blood. The CDR3 DNA reads TGCAGTGCGCAGACGACAGGGACTCAACTCTCCTACGAGCAGTTCTTC. It specifies CSAQTTGTQLSYEQFF.